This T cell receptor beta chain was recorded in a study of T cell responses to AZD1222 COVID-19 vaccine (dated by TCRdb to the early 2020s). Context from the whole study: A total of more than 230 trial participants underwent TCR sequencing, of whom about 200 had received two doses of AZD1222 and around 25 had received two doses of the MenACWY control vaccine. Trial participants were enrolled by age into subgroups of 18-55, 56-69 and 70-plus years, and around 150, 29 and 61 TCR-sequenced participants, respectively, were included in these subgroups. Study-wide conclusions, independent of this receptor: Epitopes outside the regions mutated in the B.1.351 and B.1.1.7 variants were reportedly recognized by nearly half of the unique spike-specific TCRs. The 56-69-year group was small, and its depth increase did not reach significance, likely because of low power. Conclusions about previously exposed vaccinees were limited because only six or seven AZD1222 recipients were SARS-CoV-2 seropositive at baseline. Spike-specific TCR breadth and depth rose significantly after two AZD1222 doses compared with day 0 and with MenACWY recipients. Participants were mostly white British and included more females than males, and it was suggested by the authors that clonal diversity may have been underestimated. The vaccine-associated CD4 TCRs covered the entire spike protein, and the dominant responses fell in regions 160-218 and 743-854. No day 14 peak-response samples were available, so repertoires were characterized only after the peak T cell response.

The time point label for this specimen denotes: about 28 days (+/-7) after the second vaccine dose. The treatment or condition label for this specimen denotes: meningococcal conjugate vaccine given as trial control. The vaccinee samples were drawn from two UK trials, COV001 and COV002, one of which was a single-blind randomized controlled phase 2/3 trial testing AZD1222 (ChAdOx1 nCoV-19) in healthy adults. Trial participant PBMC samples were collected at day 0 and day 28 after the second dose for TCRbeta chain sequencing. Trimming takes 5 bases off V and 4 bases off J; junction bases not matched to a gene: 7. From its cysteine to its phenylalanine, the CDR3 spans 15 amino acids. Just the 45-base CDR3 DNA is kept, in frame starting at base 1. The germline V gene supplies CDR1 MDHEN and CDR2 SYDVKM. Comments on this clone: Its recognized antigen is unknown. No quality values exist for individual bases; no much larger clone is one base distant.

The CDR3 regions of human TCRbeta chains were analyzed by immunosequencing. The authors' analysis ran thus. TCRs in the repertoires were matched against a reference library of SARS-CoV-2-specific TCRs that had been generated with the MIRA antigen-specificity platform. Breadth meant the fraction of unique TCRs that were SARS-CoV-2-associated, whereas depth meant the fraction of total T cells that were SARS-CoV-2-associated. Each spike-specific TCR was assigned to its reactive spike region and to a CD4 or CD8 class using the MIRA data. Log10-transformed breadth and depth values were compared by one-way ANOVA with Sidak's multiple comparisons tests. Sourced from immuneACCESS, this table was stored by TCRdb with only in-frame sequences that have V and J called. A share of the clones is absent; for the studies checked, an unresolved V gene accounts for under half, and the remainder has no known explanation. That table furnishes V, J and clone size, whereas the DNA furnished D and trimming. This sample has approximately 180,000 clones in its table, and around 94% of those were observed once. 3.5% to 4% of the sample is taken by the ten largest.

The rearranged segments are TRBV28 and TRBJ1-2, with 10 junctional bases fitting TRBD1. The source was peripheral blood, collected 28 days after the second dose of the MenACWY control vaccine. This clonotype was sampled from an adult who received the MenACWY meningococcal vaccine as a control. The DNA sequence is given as TGTGCCAGCAGTCTACCGGGACAGGGGATCTATGGCTACACCTTC. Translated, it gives CASSLPGQGIYGYTF.